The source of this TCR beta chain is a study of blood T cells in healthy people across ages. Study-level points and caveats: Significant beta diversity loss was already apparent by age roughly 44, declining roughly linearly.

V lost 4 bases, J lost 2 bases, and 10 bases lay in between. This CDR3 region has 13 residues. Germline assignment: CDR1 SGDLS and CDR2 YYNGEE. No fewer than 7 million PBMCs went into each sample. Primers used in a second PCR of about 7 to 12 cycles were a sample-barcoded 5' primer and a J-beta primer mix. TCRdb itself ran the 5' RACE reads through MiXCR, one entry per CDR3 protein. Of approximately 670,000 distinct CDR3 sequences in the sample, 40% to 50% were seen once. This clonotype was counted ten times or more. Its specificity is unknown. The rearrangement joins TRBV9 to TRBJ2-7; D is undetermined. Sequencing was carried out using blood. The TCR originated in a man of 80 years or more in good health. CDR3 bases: TGTGCCAGCAGCCCGACCGGAACCTACGAGCAGTACTTC. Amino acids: CASSPTGTYEQYF.